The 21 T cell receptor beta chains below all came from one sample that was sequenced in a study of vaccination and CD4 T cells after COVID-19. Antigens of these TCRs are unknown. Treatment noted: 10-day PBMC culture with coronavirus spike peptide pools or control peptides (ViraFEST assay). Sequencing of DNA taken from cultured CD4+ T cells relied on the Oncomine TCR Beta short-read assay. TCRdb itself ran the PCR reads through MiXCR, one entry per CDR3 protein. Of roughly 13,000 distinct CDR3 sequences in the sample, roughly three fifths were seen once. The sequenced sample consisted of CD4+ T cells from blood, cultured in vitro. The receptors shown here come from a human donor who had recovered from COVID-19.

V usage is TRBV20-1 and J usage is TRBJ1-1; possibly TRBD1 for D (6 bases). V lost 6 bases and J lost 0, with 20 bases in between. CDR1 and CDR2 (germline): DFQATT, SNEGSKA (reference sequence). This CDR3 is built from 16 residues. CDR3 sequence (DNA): TGCAGTGCGAGGCGAGGGGGAAGTCCTCTGAACACTGAAGCTTTCTTT. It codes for CSARRGGSPLNTEAFF.

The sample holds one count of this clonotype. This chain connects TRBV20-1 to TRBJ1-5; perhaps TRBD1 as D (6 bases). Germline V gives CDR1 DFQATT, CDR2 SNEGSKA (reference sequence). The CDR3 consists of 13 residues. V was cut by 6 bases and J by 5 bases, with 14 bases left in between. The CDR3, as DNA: TGCAGTGCCGCGGGGGGCGGCGATCAGCCCCAGCATTTT. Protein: CSAAGGGDQPQHF.

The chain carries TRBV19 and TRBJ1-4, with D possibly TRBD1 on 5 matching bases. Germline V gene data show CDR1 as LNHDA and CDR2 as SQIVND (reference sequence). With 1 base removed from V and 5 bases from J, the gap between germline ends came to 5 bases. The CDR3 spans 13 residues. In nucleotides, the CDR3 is TGTGCCAGTAGTATAGCAGGGAATGAAAAACTGTTTTTT. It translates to CASSIAGNEKLFF.

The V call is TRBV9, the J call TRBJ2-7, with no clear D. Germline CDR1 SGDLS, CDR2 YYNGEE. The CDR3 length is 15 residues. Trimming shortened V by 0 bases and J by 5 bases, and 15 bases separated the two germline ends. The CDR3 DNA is TGTGCCAGCAGCGTAGTACCCGAGCCTAGGGACGAGCAGTACTTC. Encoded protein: CASSVVPEPRDEQYF.

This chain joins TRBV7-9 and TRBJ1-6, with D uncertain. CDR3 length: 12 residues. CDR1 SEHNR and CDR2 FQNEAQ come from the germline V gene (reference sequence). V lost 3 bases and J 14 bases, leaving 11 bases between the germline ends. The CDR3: CASSFSGRALHF. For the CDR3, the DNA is TGTGCCAGCAGCTTCTCGGGTAGGGCCCTCCACTTT.

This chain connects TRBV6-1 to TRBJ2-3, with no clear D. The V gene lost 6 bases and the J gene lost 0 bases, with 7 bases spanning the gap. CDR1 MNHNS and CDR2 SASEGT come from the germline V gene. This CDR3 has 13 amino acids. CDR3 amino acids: CASRRPSTDTQYF. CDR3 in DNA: TGTGCCAGCAGGAGGCCTAGCACAGATACGCAGTATTTT.

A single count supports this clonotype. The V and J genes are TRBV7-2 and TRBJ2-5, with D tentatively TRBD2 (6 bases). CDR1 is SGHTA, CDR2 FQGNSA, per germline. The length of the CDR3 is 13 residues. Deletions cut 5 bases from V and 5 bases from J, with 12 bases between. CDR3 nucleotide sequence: TGTGCCAGCAGCCGGGGGTCTTCGGAGACCCAGTACTTC. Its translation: CASSRGSSETQYF.

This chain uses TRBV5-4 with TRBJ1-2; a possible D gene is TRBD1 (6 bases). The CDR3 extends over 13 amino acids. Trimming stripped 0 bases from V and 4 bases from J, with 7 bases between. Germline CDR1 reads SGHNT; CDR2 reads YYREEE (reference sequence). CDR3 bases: TGTGCCAGCAGCTTGGGGACAGCCTATGGCTACACCTTC. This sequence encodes CASSLGTAYGYTF.

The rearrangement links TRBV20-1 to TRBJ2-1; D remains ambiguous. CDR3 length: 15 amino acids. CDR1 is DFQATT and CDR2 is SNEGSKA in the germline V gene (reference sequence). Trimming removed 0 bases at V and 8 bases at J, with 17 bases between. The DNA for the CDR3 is TGCAGTGCTAGAGATTCAGCGATGTGGTCCGATGAGCAGTTCTTC. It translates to CSARDSAMWSDEQFF.

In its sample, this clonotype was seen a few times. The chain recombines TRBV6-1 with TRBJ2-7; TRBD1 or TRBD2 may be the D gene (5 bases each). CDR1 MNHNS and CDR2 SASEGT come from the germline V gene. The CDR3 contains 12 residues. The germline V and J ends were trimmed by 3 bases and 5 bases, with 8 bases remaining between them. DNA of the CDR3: TGTGCCAGCAGTGATGGGGGACACGAGCAGTACTTC. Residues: CASSDGGHEQYF.

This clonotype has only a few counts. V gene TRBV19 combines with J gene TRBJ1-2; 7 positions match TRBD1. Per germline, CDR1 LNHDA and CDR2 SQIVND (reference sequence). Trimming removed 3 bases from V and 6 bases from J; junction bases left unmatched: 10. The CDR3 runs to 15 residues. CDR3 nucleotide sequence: TGTGCCAGTAGTATTCTGGGACAGCGTCTTCATGGCTACACCTTC. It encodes CASSILGQRLHGYTF. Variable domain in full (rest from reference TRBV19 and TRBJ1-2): DGGITQSPKYLFRKEGQNVTLSCEQNLNHDAMYWYRQDPGQGLRLIYYSQIVNDFQKGDIAEGYSVSREKKESFPLTVTSAQKNPTAFYLCASSILGQRLHGYTFGSGTRLTVV.

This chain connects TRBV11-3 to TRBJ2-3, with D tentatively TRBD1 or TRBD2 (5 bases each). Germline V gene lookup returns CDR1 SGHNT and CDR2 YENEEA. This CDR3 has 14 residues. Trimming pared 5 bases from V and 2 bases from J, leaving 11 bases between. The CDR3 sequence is CASSPGAPTDTQYF. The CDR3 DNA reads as TGTGCCAGCAGCCCCGGGGCACCCACAGATACGCAGTATTTT. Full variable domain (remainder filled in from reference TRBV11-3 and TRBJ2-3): EAGVVQSPRYKIIEKKQPVAFWCNPISGHNTLYWYLQNLGQGPELLIRYENEEAVDDSQLPKDRFSAERLKGVDSTLKIQPAELGDSAVYLCASSPGAPTDTQYFGPGTRLTVL.

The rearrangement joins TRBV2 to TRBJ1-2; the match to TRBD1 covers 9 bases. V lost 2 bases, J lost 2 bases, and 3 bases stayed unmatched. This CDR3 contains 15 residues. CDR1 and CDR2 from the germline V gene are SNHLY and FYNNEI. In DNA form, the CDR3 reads TGTGCCAGCAGTGAACAGGGACAGGGAAACTATGGCTACACCTTC. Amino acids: CASSEQGQGNYGYTF.

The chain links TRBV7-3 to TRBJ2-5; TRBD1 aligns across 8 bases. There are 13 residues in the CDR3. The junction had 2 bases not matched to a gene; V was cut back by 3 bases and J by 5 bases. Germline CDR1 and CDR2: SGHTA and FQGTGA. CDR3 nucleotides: TGTGCCAGCAGCTTTGGACAGGGCGAGACCCAGTACTTC. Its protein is CASSFGQGETQYF.

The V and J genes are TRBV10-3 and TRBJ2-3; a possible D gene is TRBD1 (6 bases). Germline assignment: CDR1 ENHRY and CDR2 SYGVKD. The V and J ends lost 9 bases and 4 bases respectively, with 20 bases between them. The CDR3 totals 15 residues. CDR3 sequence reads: CAISRATGTADTQYF. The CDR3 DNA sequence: TGTGCCATTAGCCGAGCAACAGGGACCGCAGATACGCAGTATTTT.

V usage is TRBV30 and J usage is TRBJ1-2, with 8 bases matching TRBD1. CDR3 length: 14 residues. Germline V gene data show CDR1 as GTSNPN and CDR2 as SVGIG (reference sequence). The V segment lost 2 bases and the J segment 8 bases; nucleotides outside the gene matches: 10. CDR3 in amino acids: CAWSQFGTGRGYTF. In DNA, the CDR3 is TGTGCCTGGAGTCAATTTGGGACAGGTCGGGGCTACACCTTC.

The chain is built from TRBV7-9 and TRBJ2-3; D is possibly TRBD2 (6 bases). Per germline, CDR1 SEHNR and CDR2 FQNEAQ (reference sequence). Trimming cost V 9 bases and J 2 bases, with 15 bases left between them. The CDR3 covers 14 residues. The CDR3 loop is CASSRGIYTDTQYF. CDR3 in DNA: TGTGCCAGTTCCCGGGGGATATACACAGATACGCAGTATTTT.

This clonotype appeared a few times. The CDR3 DNA is TGCAGTGCTAGAATTGGGGGGGGGACTGAAGCTTTCTTT. It yields the protein CSARIGGGTEAFF. The chain carries TRBV20-1 and TRBJ1-1; maybe TRBD1 (5 bases). The CDR3 extends over 13 amino acids. CDR1 and CDR2 (germline): DFQATT, SNEGSKA (reference sequence). Trimming took off 2 bases at V and 5 bases at J, with 12 bases between the two ends.

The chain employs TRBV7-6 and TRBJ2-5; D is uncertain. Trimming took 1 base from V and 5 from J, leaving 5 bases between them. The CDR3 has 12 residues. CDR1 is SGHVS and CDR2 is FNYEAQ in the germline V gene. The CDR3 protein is CASSLVVETQYF. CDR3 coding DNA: TGTGCCAGCAGCTTAGTTGTGGAGACCCAGTACTTC.

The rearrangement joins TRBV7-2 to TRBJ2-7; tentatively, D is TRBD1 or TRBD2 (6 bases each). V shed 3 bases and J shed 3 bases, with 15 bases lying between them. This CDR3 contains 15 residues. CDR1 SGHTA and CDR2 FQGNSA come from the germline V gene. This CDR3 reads CASSLCCEGGYEQYF. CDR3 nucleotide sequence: TGTGCCAGCAGCTTGTGCTGTGAGGGGGGCTACGAGCAGTACTTC.

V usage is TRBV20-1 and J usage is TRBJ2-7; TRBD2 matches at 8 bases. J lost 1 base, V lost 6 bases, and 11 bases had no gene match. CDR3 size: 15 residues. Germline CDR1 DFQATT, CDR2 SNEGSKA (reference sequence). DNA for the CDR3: TGCAGTGCCACCCCGGCGGCGGGGGGTTCCTACGAGCAGTACTTC. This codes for CSATPAAGGSYEQYF.